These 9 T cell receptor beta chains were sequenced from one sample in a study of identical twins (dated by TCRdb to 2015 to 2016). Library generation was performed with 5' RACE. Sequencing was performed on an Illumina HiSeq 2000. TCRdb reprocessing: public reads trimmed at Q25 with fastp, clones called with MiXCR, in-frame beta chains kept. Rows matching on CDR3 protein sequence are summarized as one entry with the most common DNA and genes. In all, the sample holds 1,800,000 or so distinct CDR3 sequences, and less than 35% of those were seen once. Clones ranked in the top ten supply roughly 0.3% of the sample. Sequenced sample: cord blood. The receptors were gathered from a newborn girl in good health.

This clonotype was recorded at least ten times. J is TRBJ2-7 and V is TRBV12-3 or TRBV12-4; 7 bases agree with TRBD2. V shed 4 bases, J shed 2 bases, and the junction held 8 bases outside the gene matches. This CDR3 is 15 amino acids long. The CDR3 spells CASSSLGTNPYEQYF. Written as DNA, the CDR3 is TGTGCCAGCAGTTCGCTCGGGACTAACCCCTACGAGCAGTACTTC.

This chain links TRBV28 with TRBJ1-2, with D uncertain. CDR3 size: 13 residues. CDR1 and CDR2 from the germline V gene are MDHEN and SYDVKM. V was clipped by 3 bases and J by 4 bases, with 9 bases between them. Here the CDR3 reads CASSLETTYGYTF. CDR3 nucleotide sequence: TGTGCCAGCAGTTTGGAGACGACCTATGGCTACACCTTC.

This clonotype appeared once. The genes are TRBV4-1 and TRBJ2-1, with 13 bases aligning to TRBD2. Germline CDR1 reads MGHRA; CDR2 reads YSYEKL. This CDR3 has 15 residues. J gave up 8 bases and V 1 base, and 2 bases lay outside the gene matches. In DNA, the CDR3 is TGCGCCAGCAGCCAAGGGACTAGCGGGGGCCATGAGCAGTTCTTC. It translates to CASSQGTSGGHEQFF.

The CDR3 nucleotides are TGTGCCAGCAGTGTGACTAGCGGTTACGGGGAGCTGTTTTTT. Translation gives CASSVTSGYGELFF. The chain joins TRBV12-3 or TRBV12-4 to TRBJ2-2, with 9 bases aligning to TRBD2. There are 14 residues in the CDR3. V trimming: 5 bases; J trimming: 7 bases; junction bases outside the gene matches: 5.

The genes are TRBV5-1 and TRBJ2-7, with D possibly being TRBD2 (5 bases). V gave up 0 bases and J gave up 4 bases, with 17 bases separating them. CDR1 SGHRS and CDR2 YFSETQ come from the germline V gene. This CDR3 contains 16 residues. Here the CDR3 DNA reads TGCGCCAGCAGCTTGGCGGGGAGAGGTCATCAGTACGAGCAGTACTTC. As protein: CASSLAGRGHQYEQYF.

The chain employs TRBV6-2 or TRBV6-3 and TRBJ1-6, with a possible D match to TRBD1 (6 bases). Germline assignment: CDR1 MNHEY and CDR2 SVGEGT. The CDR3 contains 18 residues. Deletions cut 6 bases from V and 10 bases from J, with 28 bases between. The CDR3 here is CASSPRTGGAILRSPLHF. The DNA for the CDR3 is TGTGCCAGCAGCCCCCGTACGGGGGGCGCAATCTTGAGATCACCCCTCCACTTT.

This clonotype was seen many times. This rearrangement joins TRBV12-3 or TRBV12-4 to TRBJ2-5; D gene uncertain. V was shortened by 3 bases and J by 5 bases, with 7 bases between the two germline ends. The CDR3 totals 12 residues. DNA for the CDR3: TGTGCCAGCAGTTTTTACCCGGAGACCCAGTACTTC. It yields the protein CASSFYPETQYF.

CDR3 DNA: TGTGCCAGCAGCCGCGGGACTAGCGGGAACTATGAGCAGTTCTTC. This gives the protein CASSRGTSGNYEQFF. This chain links TRBV3-1 with TRBJ2-1, with 13 bases identical to TRBD2. V dropped 4 bases and J dropped 8; count of bases not matched to a gene: 5. This CDR3 spans 15 amino acids. The germline V gene has CDR1 LGHDT and CDR2 YNNKEL (reference sequence).

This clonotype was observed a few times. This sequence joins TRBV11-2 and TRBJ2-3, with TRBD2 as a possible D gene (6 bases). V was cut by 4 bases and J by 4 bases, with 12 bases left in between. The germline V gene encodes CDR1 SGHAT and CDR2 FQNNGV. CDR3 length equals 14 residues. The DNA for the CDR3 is TGTGCCAGCAGCTCCCCGCGGGACTCAGATACGCAGTATTTT. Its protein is CASSSPRDSDTQYF.